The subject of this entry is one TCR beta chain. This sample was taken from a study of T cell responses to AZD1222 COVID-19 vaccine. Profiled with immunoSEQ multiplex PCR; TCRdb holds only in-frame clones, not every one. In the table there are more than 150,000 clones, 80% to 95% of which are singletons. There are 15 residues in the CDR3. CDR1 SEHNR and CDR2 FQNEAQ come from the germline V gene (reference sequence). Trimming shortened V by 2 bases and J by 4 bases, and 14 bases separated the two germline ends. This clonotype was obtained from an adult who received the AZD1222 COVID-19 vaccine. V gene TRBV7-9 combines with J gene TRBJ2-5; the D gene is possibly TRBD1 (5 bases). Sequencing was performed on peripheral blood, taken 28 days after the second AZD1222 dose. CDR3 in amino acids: CASSLIIVDRETQYF. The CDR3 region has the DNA TGTGCCAGCAGCTTAATTATTGTAGACAGAGAGACCCAGTACTTC.